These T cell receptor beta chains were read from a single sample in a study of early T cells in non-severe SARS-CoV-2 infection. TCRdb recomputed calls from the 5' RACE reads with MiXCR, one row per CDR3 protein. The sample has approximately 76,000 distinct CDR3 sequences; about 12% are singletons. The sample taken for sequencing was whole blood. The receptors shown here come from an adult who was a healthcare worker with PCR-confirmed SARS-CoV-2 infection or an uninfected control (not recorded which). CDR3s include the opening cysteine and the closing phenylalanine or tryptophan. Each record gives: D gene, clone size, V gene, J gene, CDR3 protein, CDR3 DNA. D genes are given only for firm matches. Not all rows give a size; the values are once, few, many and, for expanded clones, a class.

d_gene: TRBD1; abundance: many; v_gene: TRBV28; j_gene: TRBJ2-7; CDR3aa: CASVGGTGGIYEQYF; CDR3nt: TGTGCCAGCGTCGGCGGGACAGGGGGCATCTACGAGCAGTACTTC
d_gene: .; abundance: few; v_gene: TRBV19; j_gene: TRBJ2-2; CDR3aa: CASRGQTNTGELFF; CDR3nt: TGTGCCAGTAGAGGACAAACGAACACCGGGGAGCTGTTTTTT
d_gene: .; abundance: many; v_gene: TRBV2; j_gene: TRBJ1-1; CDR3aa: CASRVEGRNTEAFF; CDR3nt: TGTGCCAGCCGAGTCGAGGGGCGCAACACTGAAGCTTTCTTT
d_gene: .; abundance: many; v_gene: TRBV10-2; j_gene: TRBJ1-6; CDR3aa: CASSVRVLSYNSPLHF; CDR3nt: TGCGCCAGCAGTGTCCGGGTGTTGTCCTATAATTCACCCCTCCACTTT
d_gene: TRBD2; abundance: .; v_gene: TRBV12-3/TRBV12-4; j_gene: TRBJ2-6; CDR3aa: CASSWDGGFLSGANVLTF; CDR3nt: TGTGCCAGCAGTTGGGACGGGGGGTTCCTCTCTGGGGCCAACGTCCTGACTTTC
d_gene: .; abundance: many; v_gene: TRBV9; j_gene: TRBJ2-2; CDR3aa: CASSADLAYAGELFF; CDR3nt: TGTGCCAGCAGCGCGGACTTAGCTTACGCCGGGGAGCTGTTTTTT
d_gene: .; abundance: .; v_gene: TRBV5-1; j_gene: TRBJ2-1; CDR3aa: CASSTLIDNEQFF; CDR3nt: TGCGCCAGCAGTACCCTGATAGACAATGAGCAGTTCTTC
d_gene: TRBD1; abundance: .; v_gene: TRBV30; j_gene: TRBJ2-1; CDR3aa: CAWSGGGAGMNEQFF; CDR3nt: TGTGCCTGGAGTGGAGGGGGCGCAGGGATGAATGAGCAGTTCTTC
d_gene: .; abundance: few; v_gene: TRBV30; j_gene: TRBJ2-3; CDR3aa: CAWSVRASVADTQYF; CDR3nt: TGTGCCTGGAGTGTACGAGCTTCGGTGGCAGATACGCAGTATTTT
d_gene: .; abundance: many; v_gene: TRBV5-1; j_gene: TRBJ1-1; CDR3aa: CASSTEGTEAFF; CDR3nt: TGCGCTTCCTCAACCGAGGGCACTGAAGCTTTCTTT
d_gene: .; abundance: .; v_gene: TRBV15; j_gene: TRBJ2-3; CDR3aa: CATTPPVADTQYF; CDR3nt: TGTGCCACCACCCCCCCAGTAGCAGATACGCAGTATTTT
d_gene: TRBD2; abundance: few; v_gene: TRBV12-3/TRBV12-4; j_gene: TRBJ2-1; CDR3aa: CASRGLAGGVNEQFF; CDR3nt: TGTGCCAGCAGGGGACTAGCGGGAGGGGTGAATGAGCAGTTCTTC
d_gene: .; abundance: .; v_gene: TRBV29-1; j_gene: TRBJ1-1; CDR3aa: CSVEVGRRTEAFF; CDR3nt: TGCAGCGTTGAAGTCGGGCGACGGACTGAAGCTTTCTTT
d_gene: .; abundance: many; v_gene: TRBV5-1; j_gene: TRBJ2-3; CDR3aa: CASSAETRWDTQYF; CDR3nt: TGCGCCAGCAGCGCGGAGACTAGATGGGATACGCAGTATTTT
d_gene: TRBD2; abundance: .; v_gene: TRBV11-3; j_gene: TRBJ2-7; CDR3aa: CASGGGSQLRVQYF; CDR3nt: TGTGCCTCCGGGGGGGGAAGTCAGCTACGAGTGCAGTACTTC
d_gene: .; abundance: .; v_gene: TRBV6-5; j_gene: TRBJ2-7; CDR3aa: CASRTWVPPYEQYF; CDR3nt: TGTGCCAGCAGAACCTGGGTCCCCCCCTACGAGCAGTACTTC
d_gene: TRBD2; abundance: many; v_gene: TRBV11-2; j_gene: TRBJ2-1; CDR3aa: CASSLDRREGLAGDLWYNEQFF; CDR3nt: TGTGCCAGCAGCTTAGATCGGAGGGAAGGACTAGCGGGAGATTTGTGGTACAATGAGCAGTTCTTC
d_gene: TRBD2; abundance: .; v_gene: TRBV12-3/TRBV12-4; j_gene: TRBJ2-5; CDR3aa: CASSLAFPGLARETQYF; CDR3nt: TGTGCCAGCAGTTTAGCGTTTCCGGGACTAGCTAGAGAGACCCAGTACTTC
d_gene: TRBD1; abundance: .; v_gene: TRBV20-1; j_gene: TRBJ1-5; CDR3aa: CSAARDRGNQPQHF; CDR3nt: TGCAGTGCTGCCCGGGACAGGGGCAATCAGCCCCAGCATTTT
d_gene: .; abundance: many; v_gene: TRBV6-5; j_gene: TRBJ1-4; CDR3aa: CASSPTRVPVKLFF; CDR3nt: TGTGCCAGCAGTCCCACACGGGTCCCTGTTAAACTGTTTTTT